Below, 26 T cell receptor beta chains from the same sample are listed, as sequenced in a study of Ad26.COV2.S vaccination and SARS-CoV-2 variants. Regarding treatment: over 15 received Ad26.COV2.S at low or high dose, single or two shots; five or six received placebo; per-sample allocation not given. Sampling took place 63 days after the first vaccine or placebo injection. Produced via immunoSEQ multiplex PCR; TCRdb's table is partial and in-frame only. The sample lists about 420,000 clones; approximately 90% were seen once. Sequencing used peripheral blood, obtained in a trial of Ad26.COV2.S vaccine versus placebo. These receptors originate from a person between 18 and 65 years old who received the Ad26.COV2.S COVID-19 vaccine or a placebo.

This clone has more than one count but fewer than ten. The gene calls are TRBV27 and TRBJ1-3; D is unclear. The ends were cut back, 6 bases at V and 1 base at J, with 19 bases in the middle. The germline V gene has CDR1 MNHEY and CDR2 SMNVEV (reference sequence). This CDR3 has 17 amino acids. For the CDR3, the DNA is TGTGCCAGCAGCCATAGGTCAGATTTCCTTTCTGGAAACACCATATATTTT. Translation: CASSHRSDFLSGNTIYF.

The chain has TRBV2 and TRBJ1-2; no clear D gene. The CDR3 is 15 amino acids. V lost 6 bases and J 3 bases, leaving 17 bases between the germline ends. Looked up from germline, CDR1 is SNHLY and CDR2 is FYNNEI. The DNA of the CDR3 is TGTGCCAGCAGCGGGGAGCGTTGGGTATACTATGGCTACACCTTC. Residues: CASSGERWVYYGYTF.

The rearrangement joins TRBV4-1 to TRBJ2-5; 9 positions agree with TRBD1. Germline values: CDR1 MGHRA, CDR2 YSYEKL. The CDR3 is 15 amino acids. The ends lost 0 bases at V and 4 bases at J; junction bases unmatched: 3. In DNA, the CDR3 is TGCGCCAGCAGCCAAGATCTGGGACAGGGAGAGACCCAGTACTTC. It codes for CASSQDLGQGETQYF.

The chain joins TRBV4-3 to TRBJ1-5, with TRBD1 as a possible D gene (5 bases). Germline CDR1 is LGHNA and CDR2 is YSLEER. The CDR3 has 16 amino acids. Trimming shortened V by 0 bases and J by 7 bases, and 16 bases separated the two germline ends. The CDR3 loop reads CASSQEVSQGGQPQHF. The CDR3 DNA reads TGCGCCAGCAGCCAAGAAGTGTCGCAGGGAGGACAGCCCCAGCATTTT.

The rearrangement links TRBV4-1 to TRBJ2-1; the D gene is possibly TRBD1 (5 bases). Germline CDR1 is MGHRA and CDR2 is YSYEKL. The CDR3 is made up of 18 amino acids. The V and J ends lost 1 base and 6 bases respectively, with 22 bases between them. In nucleotides, the CDR3 is TGCGCCAGCAGCCAAGGAGCCCAGGGTACCGTTTTGGGCAATGAGCAGTTCTTC. This sequence encodes CASSQGAQGTVLGNEQFF.

This chain connects TRBV6-9 to TRBJ1-1, with 8 bases lining up with TRBD1. J was trimmed by 4 bases and V by 0 bases; bases with no gene match: 7. The V gene's germline CDR1 is MNHGY and CDR2 SVAAGI. There are 16 residues in the CDR3. CDR3 DNA: TGTGCCAGCAGTTATTCGGAGGTACAGGGGGGCACTGAAGCTTTCTTT. Amino acid sequence: CASSYSEVQGGTEAFF.

The chain employs TRBV7-9 and TRBJ1-1, with D uncertain. This CDR3 is 15 amino acids long. Deletions cut 2 bases from V and 1 base from J, with 11 bases between. Germline assignment: CDR1 SEHNR and CDR2 FQNEAQ (reference sequence). CDR3 coding DNA: TGTGCCAGCAGCTTAACATCACAAGGGAACACTGAAGCTTTCTTT. As protein: CASSLTSQGNTEAFF.

In nucleotides, the CDR3 is TGTGCCAGTAGTATAGACGGGACAGGGGTGTCGCCCCAGCATTTT. Its protein is CASSIDGTGVSPQHF. The chain carries TRBV19 and TRBJ1-5; the match to TRBD1 covers 10 bases. V lost 0 bases to trimming and J lost 9 bases; unmatched junction nucleotides: 5. From germline, CDR1 is LNHDA and CDR2 SQIVND (reference sequence). The CDR3 loop spans 15 amino acids.

This rearrangement joins TRBV5-1 to TRBJ1-4; D perhaps matches TRBD1 (5 bases). The CDR3 is made up of 16 amino acids. Germline V lookup: CDR1 SGHRS, CDR2 YFSETQ. The V gene lost 3 bases and the J gene lost 6 bases, with 18 bases spanning the gap. The CDR3 region is CASSWNIGGADEKLFF. CDR3 nucleotides: TGCGCCAGCAGCTGGAACATTGGAGGGGCGGATGAAAAACTGTTTTTT.

The genes are TRBV9 and TRBJ2-3; TRBD2 matches 8 bases. The length of the CDR3 is 14 residues. V lost 0 bases, J lost 4 bases, and 1 base stayed unmatched. The V gene's germline CDR1 is SGDLS and CDR2 YYNGEE. The CDR3, as DNA: TGTGCCAGCAGCGTAGGAGCGGGGGCAGATACGCAGTATTTT. Protein: CASSVGAGADTQYF. Full variable domain (rest looked up from reference TRBV9 and TRBJ2-3): DSGVTQTPKHLITATGQRVTLRCSPRSGDLSVYWYQQSLDQGLQFLIQYYNGEERAKGNILERFSAQQFPDLHSELNLSSLELGDSALYFCASSVGAGADTQYFGPGTRLTVL.

The DNA of the CDR3 is TGTGCCACCAGCAGAGAGGGGGGGCAGGGTCATACGCCCCAGCATTTT. Translated: CATSREGGQGHTPQHF. The chain couples TRBV15 to TRBJ1-5, with D perhaps TRBD1 (6 bases). This CDR3 has 16 amino acids. Between the trimmed V and J ends, which lost 0 bases and 9 bases, there was a span of 18 bases. The germline V gene encodes CDR1 LNHNV and CDR2 YYDKDF (reference sequence).

The chain combines TRBV27 with TRBJ2-1; TRBD2 matches at 8 bases. V dropped 5 bases and J dropped 3; count of bases not matched to a gene: 12. The length of the CDR3 is 17 residues. From germline, CDR1 is MNHEY and CDR2 SMNVEV (reference sequence). CDR3 nucleotide sequence: TGTGCCAGCAGTCCCACTAGCGCGGGGGGACTCTACAATGAGCAGTTCTTC. Translation: CASSPTSAGGLYNEQFF.

J is TRBJ2-5 and V is TRBV5-1; possibly TRBD2 for D (5 bases). Trimming removed 4 bases from V and 2 bases from J, with 12 bases in between. This CDR3 region has 14 residues. Germline loops: CDR1 SGHRS, CDR2 YFSETQ. The CDR3: CASSAGLTQETQYF. In DNA form, the CDR3 reads TGCGCCAGCAGCGCCGGACTGACTCAAGAGACCCAGTACTTC.

Concerning this clone itself: Relative to the germline gene, one junction end is altered; a read error may explain this. The rearrangement joins TRBV12-3 or TRBV12-4 to TRBJ1-1, with unresolved D. This CDR3 spans 12 amino acids. CDR3 nucleotide sequence: TGTGCCAGCATTGGGGATTACACCGAAGCTTTCTTT. It codes for CASIGDYTEAFF.

The CDR3, as DNA: TGTGCCACCAGTGATATAGCGGGGGGATTCCTTTACAATGAGCAGTTCTTC. Its protein product is CATSDIAGGFLYNEQFF. This chain links TRBV24-1 with TRBJ2-1, with 10 positions matching TRBD2. CDR3 length: 17 residues. Germline V CDR1 and CDR2: KGHDR, SFDVKD. Trimming at V came to 3 bases and at J to 4 bases, leaving 8 bases not matched to a gene.

V and J are TRBV10-3 and TRBJ2-5; tentatively, D is TRBD1 (6 bases). Per germline, CDR1 ENHRY and CDR2 SYGVKD. CDR3 length: 13 amino acids. CDR3 DNA sequence: TGTGCAGTAGGGAGAGGGGGCCAAGAGACCCAGTACTTC. This sequence encodes CAVGRGGQETQYF.

The rearrangement links TRBV4-1 to TRBJ1-1; the D gene is possibly TRBD1 (6 bases). V lost 1 base, J lost 1 base, and 13 bases lay in between. Looked up from germline, CDR1 is MGHRA and CDR2 is YSYEKL. The CDR3 length is 16 residues. The chain's CDR3 is CASSQGRGSWNTEAFF. The CDR3 DNA reads TGCGCCAGCAGCCAAGGCAGGGGCTCTTGGAACACTGAAGCTTTCTTT.

This clone was found a few times. The CDR3 nucleotides read TGTGCCAGCTCACCCGCGATGCTGAACACTGAAGCTTTCTTT. Its translation is CASSPAMLNTEAFF. V is TRBV18 and J is TRBJ1-1; D is uncertain. Trimming took 3 bases from V and 0 from J, leaving 8 bases between them. The CDR3 contains 14 residues. Germline CDR1 KGHSH, CDR2 LQKENI.

The chain has TRBV30 and TRBJ1-5; D gene ambiguous. This CDR3 comprises 13 residues. Trimming left V 3 bases short and J 4 bases short, with 10 bases between. Per the germline V gene, CDR1 is GTSNPN and CDR2 is SVGIG (reference sequence). This chain's CDR3 is CAWRGRSNQPQHF. The CDR3 coding sequence is TGTGCCTGGAGAGGACGGAGTAATCAGCCCCAGCATTTT. Variable domain in full (rest from reference TRBV30 and TRBJ1-5): SQTIHQWPATLVQPVGSPLSLECTVEGTSNPNLYWYRQAAGRGLQLLFYSVGIGQISSEVPQNLSASRPQDRQFILSSKKLLLSDSGFYLCAWRGRSNQPQHFGDGTRLSIL.

This rearrangement joins TRBV6-5 to TRBJ2-6, with 7 bases matching TRBD1. CDR1 is MNHEY and CDR2 is SVGAGI in the germline V gene. The CDR3 spans 16 residues. The V segment lost 4 bases and the J segment 0 bases; nucleotides outside the gene matches: 3. CDR3 in amino acids: CASSLGQVSGANVLTF. The DNA of the CDR3 is TGTGCCAGCAGTTTAGGACAGGTCTCTGGGGCCAACGTCCTGACTTTC.

The rearrangement links TRBV9 to TRBJ1-4; no firm D call. The CDR3 runs to 15 residues. Trimming cost V 3 bases and J 2 bases, with 11 bases left between them. Germline CDR1 reads SGDLS; CDR2 reads YYNGEE. CDR3 loop: CASSDGPGTNEKLFF. The DNA of the CDR3 is TGTGCCAGCAGCGACGGACCCGGGACTAATGAAAAACTGTTTTTT.

The chain couples TRBV23-1 to TRBJ2-1; possibly TRBD1 for D (6 bases). TRBV23-1 falls under the ORF class, with uncertain function. This CDR3 contains 21 residues. The V and J ends lost 2 bases and 1 base respectively, with 27 bases between them. The CDR3 nucleotides are TGCGCCAGCAGTCAAACCTCCCAGTTCGCGGACAGACGAATATCCTACAATGAGCAGTTCTTC. Translation gives CASSQTSQFADRRISYNEQFF.

The J gene is TRBJ2-3, the V gene TRBV18; 10 bases agree with TRBD1. CDR3 size: 16 residues. Germline V lookup: CDR1 KGHSH, CDR2 LQKENI. With V trimmed by 2 bases and J by 0 bases, 2 bases remained unmatched. CDR3 nucleotides: TGTGCCAGCTCACCATGGGACAGGGGAAGCACAGATACGCAGTATTTT. Translating gives CASSPWDRGSTDTQYF.

The CDR3, as DNA: TGTGCCAGCAGCCCAGTGAACACTGAAGCTTTCTTT. Protein sequence: CASSPVNTEAFF. The gene calls are TRBV6-2 or TRBV6-3 and TRBJ1-1; D is unresolved. The V end lost 6 bases, the J end lost 0 bases, and 5 bases lay between the germline ends. The CDR3 contains 12 residues. Germline CDR1 and CDR2: MNHEY and SVGEGT.

This chain joins TRBV19 and TRBJ2-6; D unresolved. V dropped 5 bases and J dropped 0 bases, with 8 bases sitting between them. The CDR3 length is 15 residues. Germline V gene data show CDR1 as LNHDA and CDR2 as SQIVND (reference sequence). The CDR3 here is CASSFLDSGANVLTF. The CDR3 DNA follows: TGTGCCAGTAGTTTCTTGGACTCTGGGGCCAACGTCCTGACTTTC.

The V gene is TRBV7-9, the J gene TRBJ2-3; 10 nucleotides match TRBD1. This CDR3 has 16 amino acids. Trimming cost V 5 bases and J 7 bases; bases outside gene matches: 12. The germline gives CDR1 SEHNR, CDR2 FQNEAQ (reference sequence). The DNA for the CDR3 is TGTGCCAGCAGCCCCGAACCGGGACAGGGGAAGTATACGCAGTATTTT. As protein: CASSPEPGQGKYTQYF.